The clone carrying this T cell receptor beta chain has more than one count but fewer than ten. Antigen specificity is unknown. These data originate in a study of beta chain features in type 1 diabetes. Study details: Examination covered roughly 100,000,000 sorted cells spanning all samples.

As every portion of the isolated RNA was reverse transcribed, the sequencing read expressed TCRB transcripts. Data came from immunoSEQ multiplex PCR; TCRdb stores just in-frame clones and leaves some out. The repertoire includes about 360,000 clones, 10% to 15% of them detected once, and roughly 0.017% sits in the top ten. Study-level points and caveats: For Type 1 diabetes patients, all four CD4+ subsets carried TCRB CDR3s that were moderately but significantly shorter. These data did not resolve whether HLA type affects TCRB rearrangement.

Researchers reported sorting CD4+ naive, central memory, regulatory and stem cell-like memory cells via CD45RO/CCR7/CD25/CD127/CD95/CD27. The CDR3 covers 12 residues. CDR1 is GTSNPN and CDR2 is SVGIG in the germline V gene (reference sequence). The germline V and J ends were trimmed by 4 bases and 2 bases, with 8 bases remaining between them. The TCR comes from a man in his late teens or twenties in good health. Sequenced material: naive CD4+ T cells from blood. The J gene is TRBJ1-1, the V gene TRBV30, with no clear D. The CDR3 reads CAWKRFNTEAFF. CDR3 DNA sequence: TGTGCCTGGAAACGGTTTAACACTGAAGCTTTCTTT.